The sequence of this T cell receptor (beta chain) was determined in a study of glioma-infiltrating T cells after dendritic cell vaccination. This CDR3 has 18 amino acids. Germline assignment: CDR1 SEHNR and CDR2 FQNEAQ (reference sequence). V was shortened by 1 base and J by 0 bases, with 16 bases between the two germline ends. The PCR used 60 V beta and 13 J beta primers. TCRdb's table, derived via immunoSEQ multiplex PCR, lists solely in-frame clones and lacks some. Among about 24,000 clones listed, roughly 86% were seen once. The time point is: after dendritic cell vaccination, including at tumor progression/relapse. Before vaccination, two weeks after the third vaccination, and at progression, PBMC were collected.

This TCR came from a human donor with glioblastoma. The specimen was blood, collected after dendritic cell vaccination. The J gene is TRBJ2-1, the V gene TRBV7-9, with TRBD2 as a possible D gene (7 bases). DNA for the CDR3: TGTGCCAGCAGCTTAGGGGCGGGGGCGACAGGCTCCTACAATGAGCAGTTCTTC. It encodes CASSLGAGATGSYNEQFF.